The sequence of this TCR beta chain was determined in a study of cytomegalovirus exposure and HLA in healthy donors. Background on the study: Findings of an earlier analysis included roughly 120 million unique TCR beta sequences from some 200 million T cells. Study conclusions and caveats: Per a later analysis, HLA-associated TCR beta chains showed more clonal expansion than other, equally common TCR beta chains. About 150 TCR beta chains were listed as cytomegalovirus-associated.

Concerning this clone itself: Its matching antigen is unknown.

Amplification used 60 Vbeta primers and 13 Jbeta primers. Clones were sequenced by immunoSEQ multiplex PCR, and TCRdb holds only the in-frame ones, with some missing. The sample has more than 150,000 clones; 80% to 85% are singletons. The sequenced sample consisted of PBMCs. The clonotype comes from a woman aged 18-35 years in good health and CMV-seronegative.

The CDR3 DNA sequence: TGTGCCAGCAGCAAAGGGACAGGGAGTATGCTTCCTGGAAACACCATATATTTT. Its protein is CASSKGTGSMLPGNTIYF. This chain uses TRBV7-9 with TRBJ1-3; 9 bases match TRBD1. Trimming removed 5 bases from V and 2 bases from J; junction bases left unmatched: 13. CDR3 length: 18 amino acids. The germline gives CDR1 SEHNR, CDR2 FQNEAQ (reference sequence).